Each of the 25 T cell receptor beta chains below was sequenced from the same sample in a study of CD8+ T cells in alopecia areata. Sample treatment: oral pan-JAK inhibitor, 5-10 mg twice daily. The sequencing template was cDNA reverse transcribed from extracted RNA. Libraries were prepared by immunoSEQ multiplex PCR; TCRdb keeps only in-frame clonotypes and omits some of them. The table shows under 200,000 clones, with approximately 62% occurring only once. Here the sequenced sample was CD4+ T cells sorted from blood, taken at week 24, from a patient treated with tofacitinib. The receptors stem from a human donor with alopecia areata.

This clone has just a few counts. The chain employs TRBV5-1 and TRBJ1-3; D unclear. This CDR3 contains 13 residues. With 0 bases removed from V and 3 bases from J, the gap between germline ends came to 4 bases. Germline-derived CDR1 and CDR2 are SGHRS and YFSETQ. The CDR3 region has the DNA TGCGCCAGCAGCTTGGATGGTGGAAACACCATATATTTT. Its protein product is CASSLDGGNTIYF. The full variable domain, in which reference TRBV5-1 and TRBJ1-3 provide the parts outside the CDR3, is KAGVTQTPRYLIKTRGQQVTLSCSPISGHRSVSWYQQTPGQGLQFLFEYFSETQRNKGNFPGRFSGRQFSNSRSEMNVSTLELGDSALYLCASSLDGGNTIYFGEGSWLTVV.

Only a few counts were recorded for this clone. The V and J genes are TRBV2 and TRBJ1-2; unclear D gene. The CDR3 contains 11 residues. CDR1 is SNHLY and CDR2 is FYNNEI in the germline V gene. V was pared by 2 bases and J by 7 bases, with 5 bases between. CDR3 in DNA: TGTGCCAGCAGTGAACAGTCTGGCTACACCTTC. The encoded protein is CASSEQSGYTF.

J is TRBJ1-6 and V is TRBV30; TRBD1 matches at 9 bases. There are 13 residues in the CDR3. With V trimmed by 4 bases and J by 9 bases, 4 bases remained unmatched. Germline V lookup: CDR1 GTSNPN, CDR2 SVGIG (reference sequence). The CDR3 nucleotides read TGTGCCTGGAAGGGACAGGGAGGTTCACCCCTCCACTTT. It codes for CAWKGQGGSPLHF.

V usage is TRBV30 and J usage is TRBJ1-6; D perhaps matches TRBD1 (5 bases). Trimming left V 0 bases short and J 14 bases short, with 14 bases between. There are 13 residues in the CDR3. CDR1 and CDR2 from the germline V gene are GTSNPN and SVGIG (reference sequence). This chain's CDR3 is CAWSVQVMVTLHF. The CDR3 DNA sequence: TGTGCCTGGAGTGTACAGGTGATGGTCACCCTCCACTTT. Full variable domain (rest looked up from reference TRBV30 and TRBJ1-6): SQTIHQWPATLVQPVGSPLSLECTVEGTSNPNLYWYRQAAGRGLQLLFYSVGIGQISSEVPQNLSASRPQDRQFILSSKKLLLSDSGFYLCAWSVQVMVTLHFGNGTRLTVT.

This clone has only a few counts. The chain carries TRBV7-8 and TRBJ2-1; D unclear. Trimming removed 1 base from V and 3 bases from J, with 7 bases in between. The CDR3 length is 14 residues. From germline, CDR1 is SGHVS and CDR2 FQNEAQ. CDR3 residues: CASSLVYLYNEQFF. CDR3 nucleotides: TGTGCCAGCAGCTTAGTATACCTCTACAATGAGCAGTTCTTC.

The CDR3 DNA reads as TGTGCCAGCAGCCAAGAAACCGTCTACGAGCAGTACTTC. Its protein product is CASSQETVYEQYF. J is TRBJ2-7 and V is TRBV4-2; D is ambiguous. Germline V gene data show CDR1 as LGHNA and CDR2 as YNFKEQ. Trimming stripped 0 bases from V and 3 bases from J, with 6 bases between. This CDR3 region has 13 residues.

CDR3 DNA sequence: TGTGCCAGCAGCGTATTCCAGGGAGGCACCGGGGAGCTGTTTTTT. Translated: CASSVFQGGTGELFF. The chain carries TRBV9 and TRBJ2-2; possible D gene TRBD2, 6 bases. CDR1 is SGDLS, CDR2 YYNGEE, per germline. Trimming removed 1 base at V and 4 bases at J, with 11 bases between. There are 15 residues in the CDR3.

This chain joins TRBV4-2 and TRBJ1-4; D uncertain. Per germline, CDR1 LGHNA and CDR2 YNFKEQ. There are 14 residues in the CDR3. Trimming cost V 2 bases and J 3 bases, with 7 bases left between them. This CDR3 is CASSQSLPNEKLFF. The CDR3 nucleotides are TGTGCCAGCAGCCAATCCCTCCCTAATGAAAAACTGTTTTTT.

The chain joins TRBV29-1 to TRBJ1-1; no definite D call. The CDR3 runs to 15 residues. V lost 2 bases, J lost 4 bases, and 17 bases lay in between. CDR1 SQVTM and CDR2 ANQGSEA come from the germline V gene. CDR3: CSVELMGQVGTEAFF. CDR3 nucleotide sequence: TGCAGCGTTGAATTGATGGGTCAAGTTGGCACTGAAGCTTTCTTT. The full variable domain, its missing parts supplied by reference TRBV29-1 and TRBJ1-1, is SAVISQKPSRDICQRGTSLTIQCQVDSQVTMMFWYRQQPGQSLTLIATANQGSEATYESGFVIDKFPISRPNLTFSTLTVSNMSPEDSSIYLCSVELMGQVGTEAFFGQGTRLTVV.

This chain uses TRBV5-1 with TRBJ2-5, with D uncertain. The CDR3 is made up of 13 amino acids. V was cut by 2 bases and J by 1 base, with 6 bases left in between. The germline CDR1 and CDR2 sequences are SGHRS and YFSETQ. Written as DNA, the CDR3 is TGCGCCAGCAGCTTCGGTACCCAAGAGACCCAGTACTTC. Translation gives CASSFGTQETQYF.

There are a few counts of this clone. The chain recombines TRBV7-9 with TRBJ2-5, with unresolved D. The CDR3 loop spans 15 amino acids. Deletions cut 1 base from V and 1 base from J, with 10 bases between. From germline, CDR1 is SEHNR and CDR2 FQNEAQ (reference sequence). The CDR3 here is CASSLGLRIQETQYF. The CDR3 nucleotides read TGTGCCAGCAGCTTAGGACTGAGAATCCAAGAGACCCAGTACTTC.

V gene TRBV2 combines with J gene TRBJ2-4; 11 bases match TRBD1. CDR3 length: 14 amino acids. Germline V gene data show CDR1 as SNHLY and CDR2 as FYNNEI. Unmatched junction bases numbered 5, after V lost 6 bases and J lost 7 bases. The CDR3 is CASRGQGVGNIQYF. In DNA form, the CDR3 reads TGTGCCAGCAGGGGACAGGGGGTGGGGAACATTCAGTACTTC.

The chain links TRBV29-1 to TRBJ2-4; TRBD1 or TRBD2 may be the D gene (6 bases each). Germline V gene sequence: CDR1 SQVTM, CDR2 ANQGSEA. V lost 3 bases to trimming and J lost 3 bases, with 15 bases between them. The CDR3 loop spans 15 amino acids. CDR3 in amino acids: CSVDYRVGGKNIQYF. The CDR3 DNA reads as TGCAGCGTTGATTACAGGGTCGGGGGCAAAAACATTCAGTACTTC.

V usage is TRBV2 and J usage is TRBJ2-3; no clear D gene. Per the germline V gene, CDR1 is SNHLY and CDR2 is FYNNEI. V shed 4 bases and J shed 3 bases, with 8 bases lying between them. The CDR3 runs 13 residues. CDR3 region: CASSVVGTDTQYF. CDR3 DNA sequence: TGTGCCAGCAGTGTTGTTGGGACAGATACGCAGTATTTT.

This rearrangement joins TRBV5-4 to TRBJ2-6; D is unresolved. CDR3 length: 18 residues. CDR1 and CDR2 from the germline V gene are SGHNT and YYREEE (reference sequence). V shed 0 bases and J shed 0 bases, with 13 bases lying between them. CDR3 DNA: TGTGCCAGCAGCTTGGCCGTCCTGCCCGGCTCTGGGGCCAACGTCCTGACTTTC. Translation gives CASSLAVLPGSGANVLTF. The entire variable domain, with the rest obtained from reference TRBV5-4 and TRBJ2-6, is as follows: ETGVTQSPTHLIKTRGQQVTLRCSSQSGHNTVSWYQQALGQGPQFIFQYYREEENGRGNFPPRFSGLQFPNYSSELNVNALELDDSALYLCASSLAVLPGSGANVLTFGAGSRLTVL.

In this sample, this clone turned up a few times. V is TRBV5-1 and J is TRBJ1-1; 7 bases agree with TRBD1. CDR3 length: 15 residues. CDR1 is SGHRS, CDR2 YFSETQ, per germline. V lost 3 bases, J lost 4 bases, and 9 bases stayed unmatched. CDR3 in amino acids: CASSSSTGVGTEAFF. For the CDR3, the DNA is TGCGCCAGCAGCTCGTCAACAGGGGTTGGCACTGAAGCTTTCTTT.

The CDR3 region is CASSLDLTDRVANGYTF. The CDR3 DNA reads as TGCGCCAGCAGCTTGGATTTAACGGACAGGGTGGCAAATGGCTACACCTTC. The rearrangement links TRBV5-1 to TRBJ1-2, with 8 bases that match TRBD1. Germline assignment: CDR1 SGHRS and CDR2 YFSETQ. The CDR3 has 17 residues. The V segment lost 0 bases and the J segment 6 bases; nucleotides outside the gene matches: 13.

V is TRBV30 and J is TRBJ1-5, with D possibly matching TRBD1 (5 bases). The germline V and J ends were trimmed by 1 base and 4 bases, with 14 bases remaining between them. The germline V gene has CDR1 GTSNPN and CDR2 SVGIG (reference sequence). This CDR3 is 15 amino acids long. The CDR3 bases are TGTGCCTGGAGTGCCGGGGCCAATGCGAATCAGCCCCAGCATTTT. Translation: CAWSAGANANQPQHF.

The chain has TRBV6-5 and TRBJ1-6; possible D gene TRBD1, 5 bases. Per germline, CDR1 MNHEY and CDR2 SVGAGI. The V end lost 2 bases, the J end lost 7 bases, and 12 bases lay between the germline ends. This CDR3 has 15 amino acids. The CDR3: CASSYRDPGNSPLHF. CDR3 coding DNA: TGTGCCAGCAGTTACCGGGACCCGGGGAATTCACCCCTCCACTTT.

The chain employs TRBV27 and TRBJ1-2; D is uncertain. Trimming removed 6 bases from V and 6 bases from J, with 11 bases in between. Germline V lookup: CDR1 MNHEY, CDR2 SMNVEV (reference sequence). CDR3 length equals 12 residues. This chain's CDR3 is CASSTGWDGYTF. CDR3 coding DNA: TGTGCCAGCAGCACGGGGTGGGATGGCTACACCTTC.

This chain uses TRBV27 with TRBJ1-1; 7 bases fit TRBD1. Germline-derived CDR1 and CDR2 are MNHEY and SMNVEV (reference sequence). Germline trimming cut 5 bases from V and 4 bases from J; bases unmatched to any gene: 4. CDR3 length: 13 residues. Here the CDR3 DNA reads TGTGCCAGCAGTCAATACAGGGGCACTGAAGCTTTCTTT. Protein product: CASSQYRGTEAFF.

This chain joins TRBV7-3 and TRBJ2-2; maybe TRBD2 (6 bases). CDR3 length equals 15 residues. Trimming stripped 5 bases from V and 0 bases from J, with 10 bases between. Germline lookup yields CDR1 SGHTA and CDR2 FQGTGA. The CDR3 bases are TGTGCCAGCAGCGGAGGGATCGCGAACACCGGGGAGCTGTTTTTT. This sequence encodes CASSGGIANTGELFF.

This clone was counted only a few times. The chain couples TRBV2 to TRBJ2-5, with 8 bases matching TRBD2. Looked up from germline, CDR1 is SNHLY and CDR2 is FYNNEI. The CDR3 totals 16 residues. Losses at the gene ends were 0 bases for V and 7 bases for J; bases not matched to a gene: 10. CDR3 coding DNA: TGTGCCAGCAGTGAAGCTCTCGCGGGGGGCAGGAGGACCCAGTACTTC. It specifies CASSEALAGGRRTQYF.

V usage is TRBV7-9 and J usage is TRBJ2-5; 7 bases agree with TRBD1. The V gene's germline CDR1 is SEHNR and CDR2 FQNEAQ (reference sequence). With V trimmed by 1 base and J by 1 base, 6 bases remained unmatched. This CDR3 has 16 residues. The DNA for the CDR3 is TGTGCCAGCAGCTTAGAAAGGGGACAGCTCCAAGAGACCCAGTACTTC. Protein sequence: CASSLERGQLQETQYF.

The J gene is TRBJ1-2, the V gene TRBV27, with D perhaps matching TRBD1 (5 bases). This CDR3 contains 13 residues. Germline-derived CDR1 and CDR2 are MNHEY and SMNVEV (reference sequence). V lost 7 bases and J 5 bases, leaving 14 bases between the germline ends. The DNA for the CDR3 is TGTGCCAGCATGGTCAGGGAGGGGTATGGCTACACCTTC. Amino acid sequence: CASMVREGYGYTF.